The present T cell receptor beta chain was sequenced within a study of blood T cell repertoires in COVID-19. Study-wide context: There were acute and convalescent COVID-19 samples, and they came from the United States, Italy and Spain.

This table comes from immunoSEQ multiplex PCR, and its TCRdb copy is limited to in-frame clones, with some not included. The sample lists more than 400,000 clones, over 75% occurring once. Germline V gene data show CDR1 as SNHLY and CDR2 as FYNNEI. This CDR3 region has 13 residues. The V end was cut by 6 bases, the J end by 7 bases, with 15 bases between. The sequence came from a human donor in a cohort sampled during active COVID-19. The rearrangement joins TRBV2 to TRBJ1-2; D is uncertain. Sequencing input: peripheral blood. In DNA form, the CDR3 reads TGTGCCAGCAGGTCCACTCTGACGGGTGGCTACACCTTC. Translation: CASRSTLTGGYTF. Based on the CDR3 plus reference TRBV2 and TRBJ1-2, the full variable domain is EPEVTQTPSHQVTQMGQEVILRCVPISNHLYFYWYRQILGQKVEFLVSFYNNEISEKSEIFDDQFSVERPDGSNFTLKIRSTKLEDSAMYFCASRSTLTGGYTFGSGTRLTVV.